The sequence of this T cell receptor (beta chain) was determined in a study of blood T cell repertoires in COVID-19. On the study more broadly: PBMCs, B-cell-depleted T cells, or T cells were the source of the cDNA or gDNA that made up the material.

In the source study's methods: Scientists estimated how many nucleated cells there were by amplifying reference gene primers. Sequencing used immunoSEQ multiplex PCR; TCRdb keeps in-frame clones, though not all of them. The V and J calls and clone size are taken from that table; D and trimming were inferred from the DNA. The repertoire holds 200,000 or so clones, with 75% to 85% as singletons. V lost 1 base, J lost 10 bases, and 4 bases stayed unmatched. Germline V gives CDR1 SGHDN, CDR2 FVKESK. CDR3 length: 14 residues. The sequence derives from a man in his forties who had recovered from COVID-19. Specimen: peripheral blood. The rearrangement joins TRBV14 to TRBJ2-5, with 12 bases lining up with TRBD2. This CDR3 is CASSQGLAGVGQYF. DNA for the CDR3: TGTGCCAGCAGCCAAGGACTAGCGGGGGTCGGCCAGTACTTC.